This T cell receptor (beta chain) came from a study of a mutant IDH1 vaccine in newly diagnosed glioma. At the level of the study: The therapy given earlier, which was standard therapy, consisted of radiotherapy, temozolomide, or both, and most of the patients received both.

As concerns this clone: What it binds is unknown.

Time point of the sample: week 35, safety follow-up. It was 300 ug of mutant IDH1 20-mer peptide that made up each vaccine dose, given with topical imiquimod. Each donor presented with a new WHO grade 3 or 4 astrocytoma that tested IDH1-mutant and showed ATRX loss. TCRdb's copy holds only in-frame clones and misses some; the assay was immunoSEQ multiplex PCR. The table has around 54,000 clones, about 86% seen once. Germline V gene sequence: CDR1 LNHDA, CDR2 SQIVND (reference sequence). Trimming stripped 3 bases from V and 4 bases from J, with 12 bases between. CDR3 size: 14 residues. Sequences were derived from PBMCs, sampled from a glioma patient whose treatment included an IDH1 peptide vaccine. This TCR was sampled from a man between 40 and 49 years old with glioma. This chain uses TRBV19 with TRBJ1-1, with a tentative D call TRBD1 (6 bases). The CDR3 DNA reads as TGTGCCAGTAGTATCGCTCAGGGGTCCACTGAAGCTTTCTTT. Translation gives CASSIAQGSTEAFF.